These T cell receptor beta chains were read from a single sample in a study of post-analysis software for immune sequencing data. TCRdb reprocessed the PCR reads with MiXCR, giving one entry per CDR3 protein. The sample lists 750,000 to 900,000 distinct CDR3 sequences, roughly 46% seen once, with 4.9% in the top ten. Sequenced input: blood. The receptors shown here come from a girl between 5 and 17 years old with multiple sclerosis. CDR3s include the opening cysteine and the closing phenylalanine or tryptophan. The D gene is left open where the match is weak. Only part of the rows carry a size: once, few, many, or a class if the clone is expanded.

j_call: TRBJ2-3
clone_size: -
d_call: TRBD2
v_call: TRBV13
cdr3_nt: TGTGCCAGCAGCCCGCAACTAGCGGGAGCGACAGATACGCAGTATTTT
cdr3_aa: CASSPQLAGATDTQYF

j_call: TRBJ2-7
clone_size: -
d_call: TRBD1
v_call: TRBV4-3
cdr3_nt: TGCGCCAGTAGCCAAGATTACAGGGGCTACGAGCAGTACTTC
cdr3_aa: CASSQDYRGYEQYF

j_call: TRBJ2-3
clone_size: -
d_call: TRBD2
v_call: TRBV20-1
cdr3_nt: TGCAGTGCTAGTGGCCTAGCGGGACCCACAGATACGCAGTATTTT
cdr3_aa: CSASGLAGPTDTQYF

j_call: TRBJ2-7
clone_size: -
d_call: TRBD1
v_call: TRBV4-1
cdr3_nt: TGCGCCAGCAGCCCAGAGGGACAGGGGGACTACGAGCAGTACTTC
cdr3_aa: CASSPEGQGDYEQYF

j_call: TRBJ2-5
clone_size: few
d_call: -
v_call: TRBV4-3
cdr3_nt: TGCGCCAGCAGCCAGAGGGGGGGAATGGAGACCCAGTACTTC
cdr3_aa: CASSQRGGMETQYF

j_call: TRBJ2-1
clone_size: -
d_call: TRBD2
v_call: TRBV27
cdr3_nt: TGTGCCAGCAGGCGACTAGCGGGAGGGGTTGAGCAGTTCTTC
cdr3_aa: CASRRLAGGVEQFF

j_call: TRBJ2-1
clone_size: -
d_call: -
v_call: TRBV29-1
cdr3_nt: TGCAGCGTTGAATGGGGGTCTAGCGCTAGCTCCTACAATGAGCAGTTCTTC
cdr3_aa: CSVEWGSSASSYNEQFF

j_call: TRBJ2-3
clone_size: -
d_call: -
v_call: TRBV5-1
cdr3_nt: TGCGCCAGCAGCTTGGACCCAGGGATCGGTGTTCGACAGTATTTT
cdr3_aa: CASSLDPGIGVRQYF

j_call: TRBJ2-7
clone_size: few
d_call: -
v_call: TRBV20-1
cdr3_nt: TGCAGTGCTAGAGATCAACTAGCCAGGGTCGACGAGCAGTACTTC
cdr3_aa: CSARDQLARVDEQYF

j_call: TRBJ2-1
clone_size: -
d_call: TRBD2
v_call: TRBV5-1
cdr3_nt: TGCGCCAGCAGCTTGATCAGCGGGAGGGCCGCTGGTGAGCAGTTCTTC
cdr3_aa: CASSLISGRAAGEQFF

j_call: TRBJ2-3
clone_size: -
d_call: -
v_call: TRBV12-3/TRBV12-4
cdr3_nt: TGTGCCAGCAGTCCCCCGACTAGATGGGCAGATACGCAGTATTTT
cdr3_aa: CASSPPTRWADTQYF

j_call: TRBJ2-6
clone_size: few
d_call: -
v_call: TRBV2
cdr3_nt: TGTGCCAGCAGCGGTTGGGTGGCGGACTTAACTGGGGCCAACGTCCTGACTTTC
cdr3_aa: CASSGWVADLTGANVLTF

j_call: TRBJ1-3
clone_size: -
d_call: -
v_call: TRBV12-3/TRBV12-4
cdr3_nt: TGTGCCAGCAGACCGGGATCCTGGGCTTCAGGAAACACCATATATTTT
cdr3_aa: CASRPGSWASGNTIYF

j_call: TRBJ2-1
clone_size: -
d_call: -
v_call: TRBV7-2
cdr3_nt: TGTGCCAGCAGCTTAGCGCTCTTCGGGGGTGGTGAGCAGTTCTTC
cdr3_aa: CASSLALFGGGEQFF

j_call: TRBJ1-2
clone_size: -
d_call: -
v_call: TRBV20-1
cdr3_nt: TGCAGTGCTGCGGGGGAGTATGGCTACACCTTC
cdr3_aa: CSAAGEYGYTF

j_call: TRBJ2-7
clone_size: few
d_call: TRBD2
v_call: TRBV15
cdr3_nt: TGTGCCACCAGCAGAGATAGGGGACTACAGACCTACGAGCAGTACTTC
cdr3_aa: CATSRDRGLQTYEQYF

j_call: TRBJ2-5
clone_size: -
d_call: TRBD2
v_call: TRBV4-1
cdr3_nt: TGCGCCAGCAGCCAAGGGACTAGCGGGAGCCTCGAGGAGACCCAGTACTTC
cdr3_aa: CASSQGTSGSLEETQYF

j_call: TRBJ2-5
clone_size: few
d_call: -
v_call: TRBV7-3
cdr3_nt: TGTGCCAGCAGCCCCGTCCCCACTCAGCGGGAGACCCAGTACTTC
cdr3_aa: CASSPVPTQRETQYF

j_call: TRBJ2-5
clone_size: few
d_call: -
v_call: TRBV15
cdr3_nt: TGTGCCACCAGCAGAGATCTTGAAGAGCAGTACTTC
cdr3_aa: CATSRDLEEQYF

j_call: TRBJ2-1
clone_size: -
d_call: -
v_call: TRBV20-1
cdr3_nt: TGCAGTGCTAGAGAAGGGCTGGACTTCTACAATGAGCAGTTCTTC
cdr3_aa: CSAREGLDFYNEQFF

j_call: TRBJ2-5
clone_size: few
d_call: -
v_call: TRBV29-1
cdr3_nt: TGCAGCGTTGGGGTAGGCGGAGGCCGAGAGACCCAGTACTTC
cdr3_aa: CSVGVGGGRETQYF

j_call: TRBJ2-1
clone_size: -
d_call: -
v_call: TRBV7-7
cdr3_nt: TGTGCTAGCAGCACCGGGCCAACCAACAATGAGCAGTTCTTC
cdr3_aa: CASSTGPTNNEQFF

j_call: TRBJ2-1
clone_size: few
d_call: TRBD1
v_call: TRBV29-1
cdr3_nt: TGCAGCGGACAGGGGGCGCGGGATGAGCAGTTCTTC
cdr3_aa: CSGQGARDEQFF

j_call: TRBJ2-5
clone_size: -
d_call: TRBD2
v_call: TRBV7-9
cdr3_nt: TGTGTCAGCAGTAGGACTAGCGTGGAGACCCAGTACTTC
cdr3_aa: CVSSRTSVETQYF

j_call: TRBJ2-7
clone_size: few
d_call: -
v_call: TRBV6-1
cdr3_nt: TGTGCCAGCAGTGAAAGCGGAACCTACGAGCAGTACTTC
cdr3_aa: CASSESGTYEQYF